One and the same sample provided the 8 T cell receptor beta chains below, sequenced in a study of early T cells in non-severe SARS-CoV-2 infection. In TCRdb, the 5' RACE reads were re-called with MiXCR into one record per CDR3 protein. The data contain fewer than 85,000 distinct CDR3 sequences, about 16% of them singletons. The sample was whole blood. These receptors all come from an adult who was a healthcare worker with PCR-confirmed SARS-CoV-2 infection or an uninfected control (not recorded which).

This clonotype was seen at least ten times. The rearrangement joins TRBV6-5 to TRBJ1-3; no reliable D call. CDR1 and CDR2 (germline): MNHEY, SVGAGI. V lost 6 bases and J lost 3, with 9 bases in between. The CDR3 contains 13 residues. DNA for the CDR3: TGTGCCAGCAGCTGGCGGGATGGAAACACCATATATTTT. Residues: CASSWRDGNTIYF.

This clonotype was seen only a few times. The V gene is TRBV20-1, the J gene TRBJ2-7; TRBD2 might be the D (6 bases). Germline V gene data show CDR1 as DFQATT and CDR2 as SNEGSKA (reference sequence). The CDR3 has 13 amino acids. The V end lost 1 base, the J end lost 3 bases, and 10 bases lay between the germline ends. The DNA for the CDR3 is TGCAGTGCTAGAGTCCCGGGAGACTACGAGCAGTACTTC. Protein: CSARVPGDYEQYF.

In its sample, this clonotype was seen a few times. V and J are TRBV9 and TRBJ2-1; weak D call: TRBD2 (5 bases). The CDR3 covers 14 residues. CDR1 and CDR2 from the germline V gene are SGDLS and YYNGEE. V dropped 5 bases and J dropped 10 bases, with 19 bases sitting between them. CDR3 amino acids: CASSAGLFLDEQFF. Written as DNA, the CDR3 is TGTGCCAGCAGTGCCGGACTCTTCCTGGACGAGCAGTTCTTC.

This clonotype has just a few counts. This rearrangement joins TRBV5-1 to TRBJ1-2; 8 bases line up with TRBD1. Germline CDR1 SGHRS, CDR2 YFSETQ. Trimming at V came to 4 bases and at J to 4 bases, leaving 6 bases not matched to a gene. The CDR3 sequence is 14 residues long. The CDR3 DNA is TGCGCCAGCAGCACCGGACAGGGCCTCTATGGCTACACCTTC. Translated: CASSTGQGLYGYTF. Full variable domain (remainder filled in from reference TRBV5-1 and TRBJ1-2): KAGVTQTPRYLIKTRGQQVTLSCSPISGHRSVSWYQQTPGQGLQFLFEYFSETQRNKGNFPGRFSGRQFSNSRSEMNVSTLELGDSALYLCASSTGQGLYGYTFGSGTRLTVV.

V usage is TRBV20-1 and J usage is TRBJ2-1; D not certain. This CDR3 comprises 18 residues. CDR1 and CDR2 (germline): DFQATT, SNEGSKA (reference sequence). Trimming stripped 2 bases from V and 0 bases from J, with 20 bases between. CDR3 residues: CSARLSNAVLSSYNEQFF. As DNA, the CDR3 is TGCAGTGCTAGACTTAGTAATGCCGTATTGAGCTCCTACAATGAGCAGTTCTTC.

This clonotype was seen a few times. This sequence joins TRBV12-3 or TRBV12-4 and TRBJ1-1; no clear D gene. V lost 6 bases and J lost 0, with 17 bases in between. CDR3 length: 16 residues. The CDR3 DNA reads as TGTGCCAGCAGCAGAGTCGGGGTGGTACTGAACACTGAAGCTTTCTTT. Amino acids: CASSRVGVVLNTEAFF.

The V gene is TRBV12-3 or TRBV12-4, the J gene TRBJ1-2; possible D gene TRBD1, 6 bases. Trimming removed 3 bases from V and 4 bases from J, with 12 bases in between. The CDR3 runs 14 residues. The CDR3 DNA sequence: TGTGCCAGCAGTTTGGGAGGGGGTGGCTATGGCTACACCTTC. This encodes CASSLGGGGYGYTF.

This clonotype has only a few counts. The chain recombines TRBV6-5 with TRBJ2-1; D is unclear. Germline-derived CDR1 and CDR2 are MNHEY and SVGAGI. V gave up 2 bases and J gave up 6 bases, with 8 bases separating them. The CDR3 is 13 residues long. The CDR3 loop reads CASSYRALNEQFF. Here the CDR3 DNA reads TGTGCCAGCAGTTACCGGGCCCTCAATGAGCAGTTCTTC.